The clone carrying this T cell receptor beta chain was detected ten times or more. The antigen is not known. Germline V gene data show CDR1 as SQVTM and CDR2 as ANQGSEA. Trimming removed 7 bases at V and 13 bases at J, with 17 bases between. The CDR3 contains 12 residues. Authors of the study amplified TCR beta CDR3 regions from RNA transcripts. First-round RT-PCR of the TCR CDR3 relied on the HTBI primer set. TCRdb independently ran MiXCR on the multiplex PCR reads; one entry per CDR3 protein. The data show approximately 640,000 distinct CDR3 sequences, 45% seen once. These data come from a study of T cells in Graves' hyperthyroidism and ophthalmopathy. The study excluded patients with uncontrolled infection, other autoimmune disease, pregnancy or lactation. Regarding the study as a whole: For ophthalmopathy, model prediction preceded onset by a median about six months. Classification by a 13 V-J model distinguished ophthalmopathy from stable hyperthyroidism. Most expanded thyroid clonotypes above 0.001 recurred in blood.

The clonotype originates from an adult man with Graves' disease, either hyperthyroidism or ophthalmopathy (not recorded which). Sample: peripheral blood or thyroid tissue (not recorded which). The chain employs TRBV29-1 and TRBJ1-6; possible D gene TRBD1, 5 bases. CDR3 residues: CSASGPGGPLHF. The CDR3, as DNA: TGCAGCGCCTCGGGACCCGGCGGGCCCCTCCACTTT.